One sample yielded the 31 T cell receptor beta chains listed below, sequenced in a study of cytomegalovirus exposure and HLA in healthy donors. Use of 60 Vbeta and 13 Jbeta primers characterized the PCR. Profiling relied on immunoSEQ multiplex PCR, and the TCRdb table lists in-frame clones only, not all of them. The sample consists of 150,000 or so clones, about three quarters of them appearing once. The sequencing input was PBMCs. The receptors derive from a man in his fifties or sixties in good health and CMV-seropositive.

V is TRBV29-1 and J is TRBJ2-5, with a tentative D call TRBD1 (6 bases). The CDR3 contains 12 residues. The ends were cut back, 6 bases at V and 5 bases at J, with 13 bases in the middle. Germline values: CDR1 SQVTM, CDR2 ANQGSEA. In DNA form, the CDR3 reads TGCAGCGTCAGGGGCCCGGGGGAGACCCAGTACTTC. It codes for CSVRGPGETQYF. Full variable domain (outside the CDR3, taken from reference TRBV29-1 and TRBJ2-5): SAVISQKPSRDICQRGTSLTIQCQVDSQVTMMFWYRQQPGQSLTLIATANQGSEATYESGFVIDKFPISRPNLTFSTLTVSNMSPEDSSIYLCSVRGPGETQYFGPGTRLLVL.

The chain uses TRBV7-2 and TRBJ1-4; 8 bases align to TRBD1. Looked up from germline, CDR1 is SGHTA and CDR2 is FQGNSA. J was trimmed by 6 bases and V by 5 bases; bases with no gene match: 5. The length of the CDR3 is 14 residues. The CDR3, as DNA: TGTGCCAGCAGCGCCCAGGGGGCTGATGAAAAACTGTTTTTT. Protein sequence: CASSAQGADEKLFF.

The V call is TRBV7-9, the J call TRBJ2-3; no firm D call. The ends were cut back, 1 base at V and 6 bases at J, with 14 bases in the middle. CDR3 length: 15 residues. In germline, CDR1 is SEHNR, CDR2 FQNEAQ (reference sequence). CDR3 bases: TGTGCCAGCAGCTTAGAATTCGGTAGCTCGGATACGCAGTATTTT. Protein product: CASSLEFGSSDTQYF.

This clone appeared once. The CDR3 DNA is TGTGCCAGCAGCTTGGAAAGGGGGGGACAGCCCCAGCATTTT. It encodes CASSLERGGQPQHF. The J gene is TRBJ1-5, the V gene TRBV5-8, with D possibly being TRBD1 (6 bases). V dropped 0 bases and J dropped 7 bases, with 11 bases sitting between them. Germline CDR1 is SGHTS and CDR2 is YDEGEE. The CDR3 covers 14 residues.

This chain connects TRBV7-9 to TRBJ2-7; perhaps TRBD1 as D (6 bases). The germline V gene has CDR1 SEHNR and CDR2 FQNEAQ (reference sequence). There are 13 residues in the CDR3. Between the trimmed V and J ends, which lost 2 bases and 6 bases, there was a span of 11 bases. CDR3 bases: TGTGCCAGCAGCTTAAACAGGGCAGGCGAGCAGTACGTC. Protein sequence: CASSLNRAGEQYV.

The V and J genes are TRBV6-1 and TRBJ2-2; 10 nucleotides align to TRBD1. The length of the CDR3 is 15 residues. Germline V gene sequence: CDR1 MNHNS, CDR2 SASEGT. V was clipped by 4 bases and J by 6 bases; unmatched bases: 5. CDR3 coding DNA: TGTGCCAGCAGTGCCCGGGACAGGGGCCCCGGGGAGCTGTTTTTT. Its translation is CASSARDRGPGELFF.

This clone was recorded a few times. The V call is TRBV29-1, the J call TRBJ1-1; D uncertain. Trimming took 3 bases from V and 11 from J, leaving 13 bases between them. The CDR3 spans 11 residues. CDR1 is SQVTM and CDR2 is ANQGSEA in the germline V gene. The CDR3 coding sequence is TGCAGCGTTGATATGCAGGTTGAGGCTTTCTTT. This encodes CSVDMQVEAFF.

The sample holds a few counts of this clone. The chain has TRBV11-2 and TRBJ2-7; 8 nucleotides line up with TRBD1. Trimming at V came to 3 bases and at J to 12 bases, leaving 7 bases not matched to a gene. This CDR3 spans 12 amino acids. Germline V gene lookup returns CDR1 SGHAT and CDR2 FQNNGV. The CDR3 loop reads CASSFAQDRAYF. The DNA of the CDR3 is TGTGCCAGCAGCTTTGCGCAGGACAGGGCGTACTTC.

The V and J genes are TRBV4-2 and TRBJ2-3; D ambiguous. Germline V gene data show CDR1 as LGHNA and CDR2 as YNFKEQ. V lost 2 bases, J lost 1 base, and 10 bases lay in between. The CDR3 covers 15 residues. In DNA, the CDR3 is TGTGCCAGCAGCCAATCCCGGGTGGGCACAGATACGCAGTATTTT. Encoded protein: CASSQSRVGTDTQYF.

This clone was recorded once. The J gene is TRBJ1-2, the V gene TRBV18; possibly TRBD1 for D (6 bases). This CDR3 spans 12 amino acids. The germline V gene encodes CDR1 KGHSH and CDR2 LQKENI. The CDR3 loop reads CATQGEDYGYTF. CDR3 in DNA: TGTGCTACACAGGGTGAGGACTATGGCTACACCTTC.

The chain combines TRBV10-3 with TRBJ2-3, with 7 bases identical to TRBD2. Germline V gene lookup returns CDR1 ENHRY and CDR2 SYGVKD. The CDR3 contains 12 residues. V trimming: 7 bases; J trimming: 5 bases; junction bases outside the gene matches: 3. The CDR3 here is CAITSGGDTQYF. The DNA of the CDR3 is TGTGCCATCACCTCGGGGGGAGATACGCAGTATTTT.

This clone was found a few times. The chain combines TRBV6-6 with TRBJ1-2; TRBD1 matches 8 bases. After removal of 6 bases from V and 5 bases from J, the junction contained 14 bases not matched to a gene. This CDR3 is 16 amino acids long. Germline values: CDR1 MNHNY, CDR2 SVGAGI (reference sequence). This chain's CDR3 is CASSEQAGGRGYGYTF. The CDR3, as DNA: TGTGCCAGCAGCGAACAGGCAGGGGGCAGAGGATATGGCTACACCTTC.

The chain joins TRBV10-3 to TRBJ2-7; perhaps TRBD1 as D (7 bases). Trimming took off 2 bases at V and 3 bases at J, with 17 bases between the two ends. Germline loops: CDR1 ENHRY, CDR2 SYGVKD. The CDR3 spans 16 residues. CDR3 in amino acids: CAISERLGGQFYEQYV. The DNA of the CDR3 is TGTGCCATCAGTGAGAGATTGGGGGGACAGTTCTACGAGCAGTACGTC.

The V gene is TRBV6-1, the J gene TRBJ2-3; 9 bases fit TRBD1. V lost 7 bases, J lost 4 bases, and 6 bases stayed unmatched. The CDR3 length is 14 residues. CDR1 and CDR2 from the germline V gene are MNHNS and SASEGT. CDR3: CASIRQGEADTQYF. DNA of the CDR3: TGTGCCAGCATAAGACAGGGGGAGGCAGATACGCAGTATTTT.

The gene calls are TRBV6-5 and TRBJ2-7; D is undetermined. Germline V gene data show CDR1 as MNHEY and CDR2 as SVGAGI. V was pared by 6 bases and J by 5 bases, with 11 bases between. The CDR3 loop spans 12 amino acids. DNA for the CDR3: TGTGCCAGCAGGTCATACCGGGACGAGCAGTACTTC. This sequence encodes CASRSYRDEQYF.

The chain has TRBV11-2 and TRBJ2-5, with D hard to call. The CDR3 contains 13 residues. Germline V gives CDR1 SGHAT, CDR2 FQNNGV. The germline V and J ends were trimmed by 1 base and 5 bases, with 8 bases remaining between them. The CDR3 reads CASSLGTGETQYF. The CDR3 nucleotides read TGTGCCAGCAGCTTAGGAACCGGGGAGACCCAGTACTTC.

The chain joins TRBV4-3 to TRBJ2-1; 12 bases align to TRBD1. The V gene end was trimmed by 4 bases and the J gene end by 9 bases; junction bases not matched to a gene: 13. The length of the CDR3 is 17 residues. CDR1 is LGHNA, CDR2 YSLEER, per germline. For the CDR3, the DNA is TGCGCCAGCAGCCTCATGGTAGGGGACAGGGGGCGAACTGAGCAGTTCTTC. Translated, it gives CASSLMVGDRGRTEQFF.

The CDR3: CASSLEAGGRYEQFF. CDR3 sequence (DNA): TGTGCCAGCAGCTTGGAAGCGGGGGGTAGGTATGAGCAGTTCTTC. V gene TRBV5-4 combines with J gene TRBJ2-1; 9 nucleotides line up with TRBD2. The CDR3 extends over 15 amino acids. V was pared by 0 bases and J by 8 bases, with 6 bases of the junction left unmatched. Germline V gives CDR1 SGHNT, CDR2 YYREEE (reference sequence).

The chain joins TRBV19 to TRBJ1-5; 8 nucleotides align to TRBD1. Germline-derived CDR1 and CDR2 are LNHDA and SQIVND (reference sequence). This CDR3 has 18 amino acids. V lost 3 bases, J lost 0 bases, and 10 bases stayed unmatched. For the CDR3, the DNA is TGTGCCAGTAGTATGACAGGGGCCGGAGTTGTTAGCAATCAGCCCCAGCATTTT. Translated: CASSMTGAGVVSNQPQHF.

The V call is TRBV27, the J call TRBJ1-5; D not resolved. This CDR3 region has 14 residues. V gave up 0 bases and J gave up 0 bases, with 3 bases separating them. CDR1 and CDR2 (germline): MNHEY, SMNVEV (reference sequence). Here the CDR3 reads CASSLSNSNQPQHF. CDR3 nucleotide sequence: TGTGCCAGCAGTTTATCCAATAGCAATCAGCCCCAGCATTTT.

This clone was detected only a few times. This sequence joins TRBV28 and TRBJ1-6, with 11 nucleotides matching TRBD1. Germline trimming cut 5 bases from V and 9 bases from J; bases unmatched to any gene: 3. The CDR3 runs 14 residues. Germline values: CDR1 MDHEN, CDR2 SYDVKM. CDR3 bases: TGTGCCAGCAGTCCGGGGACAGGGGGTTCACCCCTCCACTTT. Its protein is CASSPGTGGSPLHF.

This clone was detected only once. This chain links TRBV30 with TRBJ2-2, with 7 positions matching TRBD2. The germline V gene encodes CDR1 GTSNPN and CDR2 SVGIG (reference sequence). This CDR3 has 15 residues. J gave up 6 bases and V 3 bases, and 10 bases lay outside the gene matches. CDR3 nucleotide sequence: TGTGCCTGGAGCGCCTCGCGGGGGTTTGCCGGGGAGCTGTTTTTT. Translation gives CAWSASRGFAGELFF. Looking up the rest from reference TRBV30 and TRBJ2-2 gives the full variable domain: SQTIHQWPATLVQPVGSPLSLECTVEGTSNPNLYWYRQAAGRGLQLLFYSVGIGQISSEVPQNLSASRPQDRQFILSSKKLLLSDSGFYLCAWSASRGFAGELFFGEGSRLTVL.

J is TRBJ2-5 and V is TRBV5-1, with 8 bases fitting TRBD1. CDR1 SGHRS and CDR2 YFSETQ come from the germline V gene. J gave up 4 bases and V 7 bases, and 3 bases lay outside the gene matches. The length of the CDR3 is 12 residues. The CDR3, as DNA: TGCGCCAGCCAACAGGGGGGAGAGACCCAGTACTTC. The encoded protein is CASQQGGETQYF.

V and J are TRBV11-1 and TRBJ1-4; 9 bases agree with TRBD1. The CDR3 covers 14 residues. V lost 4 bases, J lost 8 bases, and 5 bases stayed unmatched. Per the germline V gene, CDR1 is SGHAT and CDR2 is FQDESV (reference sequence). As DNA, the CDR3 is TGTGCCAGCAGCTGGGACAGGGTGGGCGAAAAACTGTTTTTT. Its translation: CASSWDRVGEKLFF.

J is TRBJ2-1 and V is TRBV6-1, with D perhaps TRBD2 (6 bases). Germline CDR1 is MNHNS and CDR2 is SASEGT. V was trimmed by 3 bases and J by 6 bases, leaving 15 bases between them. The CDR3 runs 15 residues. CDR3 residues: CASSESGVPLNEQFF. The CDR3 nucleotides read TGTGCCAGCAGTGAGTCGGGGGTACCTCTCAATGAGCAGTTCTTC.

The chain combines TRBV28 with TRBJ2-7; D gene ambiguous. This CDR3 has 15 residues. Per germline, CDR1 MDHEN and CDR2 SYDVKM. The ends were cut back, 6 bases at V and 4 bases at J, with 19 bases in the middle. The chain's CDR3 is CASSTRGGYSYEQYF. CDR3 bases: TGTGCCAGCAGCACCAGAGGTGGGTACTCGTACGAGCAGTACTTC.

The chain is built from TRBV5-4 and TRBJ2-7; 7 bases match TRBD1. CDR1 is SGHNT and CDR2 is YYREEE in the germline V gene (reference sequence). V dropped 0 bases and J dropped 5; count of bases not matched to a gene: 5. CDR3 size: 14 residues. CDR3 loop: CASSLGRGSDEQYF. The CDR3 DNA reads TGTGCCAGCAGCTTGGGCAGGGGGAGCGACGAGCAGTACTTC.

This clone turned up a few times. The chain uses TRBV5-1 and TRBJ2-7; no definite D call. V lost 1 base, J lost 3 bases, and 11 bases lay in between. This CDR3 has 14 amino acids. Germline CDR1 SGHRS, CDR2 YFSETQ. In nucleotides, the CDR3 is TGCGCCAGCAGCTTGACGAGCAGCGACTACGAGCAGTACTTC. It encodes CASSLTSSDYEQYF.

The chain links TRBV9 to TRBJ2-2, with D possibly matching TRBD1 (6 bases). CDR3 size: 15 residues. Germline V lookup: CDR1 SGDLS, CDR2 YYNGEE. Trimming pared 6 bases from V and 6 bases from J, leaving 18 bases between. The CDR3 loop reads CASNQVRGIAGELFF. The CDR3 nucleotides read TGTGCCAGCAATCAAGTAAGGGGGATCGCCGGGGAGCTGTTTTTT.

The gene calls are TRBV6-1 and TRBJ1-2; D call uncertain. The germline gives CDR1 MNHNS, CDR2 SASEGT. The V and J ends lost 7 bases and 7 bases respectively, with 7 bases between them. The CDR3 is 10 residues long. CDR3 nucleotides: TGTGCCAGCAACGAGGTTGGCTACACCTTC. It yields the protein CASNEVGYTF.

V and J are TRBV13 and TRBJ2-3, with 11 bases aligning to TRBD2. Germline V CDR1 and CDR2: PRHDT, FYEKMQ (reference sequence). The CDR3 consists of 23 residues. V lost 1 base to trimming and J lost 0 bases; unmatched junction nucleotides: 21. For the CDR3, the DNA is TGTGCCAGCAGCTTAGTCCTCCCGAGAGGGACTAGCGGCAAAACGGATAGCACAGATACGCAGTATTTT. It translates to CASSLVLPRGTSGKTDSTDTQYF.